This is a list of T cell receptor beta chains from one sample in a study of cytomegalovirus exposure and HLA in healthy donors. Repertoires were generated with immunoSEQ multiplex PCR, while TCRdb's copy carries only in-frame clones and drops some. The data contain 95,000 to 150,000 clones, 66% of them singletons. The specimen was PBMCs. These receptors all stem from a young man in good health and CMV-seronegative. The CDR3 runs from the conserved cysteine through the conserved F or W. Each record gives: D gene, J gene, clone size, V gene, CDR3 DNA, CDR3 protein. The D gene is left open where the match is weak. Size is stated for part of the rows, as once, few or many counts, or as a class when the clone is expanded.

>NA|TRBJ1-1|NA|TRBV7-8
TGTGCCAGCAGCAAAACTATGAACACTGAAGCTTTCTTT
CASSKTMNTEAFF
>NA|TRBJ2-3|NA|TRBV9
TGTGCCAGCAGCGTAGCTACGGGGGAGGATACGCAGTATTTT
CASSVATGEDTQYF
>NA|TRBJ2-7|NA|TRBV25-1
TGTGCCAGCAGTGAATATTGGCAGGGCAGCTCCTACGAGCAGTACTTC
CASSEYWQGSSYEQYF
>TRBD2|TRBJ2-1|NA|TRBV2
TGTGCCAGCAGCGAGCGGAGACTAGCGGGAGCCCCGTACAATGAGCAGTTCTTC
CASSERRLAGAPYNEQFF
>TRBD1|TRBJ1-4|NA|TRBV5-6
TGTGCCAGCAGCAGGACAGGGGTAGGCGAAAAACTGTTTTTT
CASSRTGVGEKLFF
>NA|TRBJ1-1|NA|TRBV11-2
TGTGCCAGCAGCTATAAGACAGTTATGAACACTGAAGCTTTCTTT
CASSYKTVMNTEAFF
>NA|TRBJ2-3|NA|TRBV6-5
TGTGCCAGCAGTTACTCGCTCGAGGGGGGGGCAGATACGCAGTATTTT
CASSYSLEGGADTQYF
>NA|TRBJ2-2|NA|TRBV4-3
TGCGCCAGCAGCCAAGCCACCACAGGGTCCACCGGGGAGCTGTTTTTT
CASSQATTGSTGELFF
>NA|TRBJ2-5|few|TRBV27
TGTGCCAGCAGAGACATGAACCAAGAGACCCAGTACTTC
CASRDMNQETQYF
>NA|TRBJ2-2|NA|TRBV5-1
TGCGCCAGCAGCCCGATGGCGGCAGCGAACACCGGGGAGCTGTTTTTT
CASSPMAAANTGELFF
>TRBD2|TRBJ2-7|NA|TRBV4-3
TGCGCCAGCAGCCAAGAAGCGGGGGCGTTCTACGAGCAGTACTTC
CASSQEAGAFYEQYF
>TRBD1|TRBJ1-2|few|TRBV19
TGTGCCAGTAGTATACAACAGGGGAAAAGCTACACCTTC
CASSIQQGKSYTF
>TRBD1|TRBJ2-2|NA|TRBV5-1
TGCGCCAGCTCTACTGACAGGGGCCATAGGAGCGGGGAGCTGTTTTTT
CASSTDRGHRSGELFF
>TRBD1|TRBJ2-6|few|TRBV7-3
TGTGCCAGCAGCGCGATAGGGACAGGGTACTCTGGGGCCAACGTCCTGACTTTC
CASSAIGTGYSGANVLTF
>NA|TRBJ2-7|NA|TRBV20-1
TGCAGTGCAAAGGCGGGGCCCGAGCAGTACTTC
CSAKAGPEQYF
>NA|TRBJ1-1|NA|TRBV9
TGTGCCAGCAGCGTAGCGGCGGGGGGGGAGGGAGCTTTCTTT
CASSVAAGGEGAFF
>NA|TRBJ2-2|NA|TRBV28
TGTGCCAGCACGGACGGACTGCTGAACACCGGGGAGCTGTTTTTT
CASTDGLLNTGELFF
>TRBD2|TRBJ2-3|NA|TRBV9
TGTGCCAGCAGCGTAGGACTAGCGGGGGCCTTCACAGATACGCAGTATTTT
CASSVGLAGAFTDTQYF
>NA|TRBJ1-2|NA|TRBV7-9
TGTGCCAGCAGCCTCTCAGTGGGGGCTTTGGATGGCTACACCTTC
CASSLSVGALDGYTF
>TRBD1|TRBJ2-7|NA|TRBV19
TGTGCCAGTAGTATATACAGGGGGTACTACGAGCAGTACTTC
CASSIYRGYYEQYF
>NA|TRBJ2-2|NA|TRBV14
TGTGCCAGCAAGCCAACGGCCGTAGCGAGCGGGGAGCTGTTTTTT
CASKPTAVASGELFF
>NA|TRBJ1-2|NA|TRBV28
TGTGCCAGCAGCCCCCGGGGGGGCTACACCTTC
CASSPRGGYTF
>TRBD2|TRBJ2-1|NA|TRBV19
TGTGCCAGTAGTCAGCGGGGGGCCTACAATGAGCAGTTCTTC
CASSQRGAYNEQFF
>NA|TRBJ2-1|once|TRBV30
TGTGCCTGGAGCTCCGGGTTGGTTGAGCAGTTCTTC
CAWSSGLVEQFF
>NA|TRBJ1-3|NA|TRBV9
TGTGCCAGCAGCGTAGGCGAATCATACTCTGGAAACACCATATATTTT
CASSVGESYSGNTIYF
>TRBD1|TRBJ2-3|NA|TRBV5-6
TGTGCCAGCAGGGGACAGGGTCGGGCAGATACGCAGTATTTT
CASRGQGRADTQYF
>TRBD2|TRBJ2-5|NA|TRBV9
TGTGCCAGCAGCGCGGGACTAGCGGAAGAGACCCAGTACTTC
CASSAGLAEETQYF
>TRBD1|TRBJ1-1|NA|TRBV28
TGTGCCTGCACAACTGGACAGGGTGATAGGTACACTGAAGCTTTCTTT
CACTTGQGDRYTEAFF
>TRBD2|TRBJ2-1|NA|TRBV5-4
TGTGCCAGCAGCTTGGCCACTAGCGGGGGGAATGAGCAGTTCTTC
CASSLATSGGNEQFF
>TRBD1|TRBJ1-2|NA|TRBV11-3
TGTGCCAGCAGCTCAAAAGACAGGGATGGCTACACCTTC
CASSSKDRDGYTF
>NA|TRBJ2-1|NA|TRBV5-1
TGCGCCAGCAGCTTGGGGGTTCGACGGCACAGCTCCTACAATGAGCAGTTCTTC
CASSLGVRRHSSYNEQFF
>TRBD2|TRBJ2-1|NA|TRBV6-6
TGTGCCAGCAGTCTAATAGCGGGGGGGTACAATGAGCAGTTCTTC
CASSLIAGGYNEQFF
>TRBD2|TRBJ2-2|NA|TRBV13
TGTGCCAGCAGCTTAGAACTAGCGGGGAACACCGGGGAGCTGTTTTTT
CASSLELAGNTGELFF
>NA|TRBJ2-3|NA|TRBV6-5
TGTGCCAGCAGATCCTCGGGGGTCACAGATACGCAGTATTTT
CASRSSGVTDTQYF
>NA|TRBJ2-5|few|TRBV7-9
TGTGCCAGCAGCGCCCGGGACAAAGAGACCCAGTACTTC
CASSARDKETQYF
>TRBD1|TRBJ2-5|NA|TRBV10-3
TGTGCCATCAGCCCCGGACAGGGCTCAGAGACCCAGTACTTC
CAISPGQGSETQYF
>NA|TRBJ1-2|NA|TRBV25-1
TGTGCAAGCAAGGGGGACGTAGGTGGCTACACCTTC
CASKGDVGGYTF
>NA|TRBJ1-5|NA|TRBV5-6
TGTGCCAGCAGCCTCTCGGGGAATAGCAATCAGCCCCAGCATTTT
CASSLSGNSNQPQHF
>NA|TRBJ2-7|NA|TRBV7-2
TGTGCCAGCAGCTTCGCAGGTTACGAGCAGTACTTC
CASSFAGYEQYF
>NA|TRBJ2-3|NA|TRBV28
TGTGCCAGCAGTCCCACCGGTTGGCGGAGAAGGTCCGGCACAGATACGCAGTATTTT
CASSPTGWRRRSGTDTQYF
>NA|TRBJ2-1|once|TRBV19
TGTGCCAGTAGTATCTTGGCGGGGCCCTCCGATGAGCAGTTCTTC
CASSILAGPSDEQFF
>NA|TRBJ2-1|NA|TRBV6-5
TGTGCCAGCAGTTTTTCCCCAACCTACAATGAGCAGTTCTTC
CASSFSPTYNEQFF
>TRBD1|TRBJ1-4|NA|TRBV15
TGTGCCACCAGCAGCAGGGACAGGGGGTCTAAAAAACTGTTTTTT
CATSSRDRGSKKLFF
>NA|TRBJ2-2|NA|TRBV6-5
TGTGCCAGCACCCCCGGGGGACCCGGGGAGCTGTTTTTT
CASTPGGPGELFF
>TRBD1|TRBJ1-2|few|TRBV13
TGTGCCAGCAGCTTGACAGGGGGCGTTGACTATGGCTACACCTTC
CASSLTGGVDYGYTF
>NA|TRBJ2-7|NA|TRBV28
TGTGCCAGCAGTTTTCCAGATGCCTACGAGCAGTACTTC
CASSFPDAYEQYF
>NA|TRBJ1-2|NA|TRBV5-6
TGTGCCAGCAGGGTGGGCAGGGAAAACGGCTACACCTTC
CASRVGRENGYTF
>TRBD2|TRBJ2-3|NA|TRBV11-3
TGTGCCAGCAGCCCGGGGGGACTAGTCGGGATTTTCGAGGCAGATACGCAGTATTTT
CASSPGGLVGIFEADTQYF
>NA|TRBJ1-5|NA|TRBV19
TGTGCCAGTAGTACCGGACATTATAGCAATCAGCCCCAGCATTTT
CASSTGHYSNQPQHF
>NA|TRBJ2-7|NA|TRBV11-2
TGTGCCAGCAGCCTAAGACAGATTAGCTACGAGCAGTACTTC
CASSLRQISYEQYF
>NA|TRBJ1-1|few|TRBV19
TGTGCCAGTAGCCGAGGCTACGCTGAAGCTTTCTTT
CASSRGYAEAFF
>NA|TRBJ2-7|NA|TRBV7-9
TGTGCCAGCAGCTTAGGATATGCGGACTACGAGCAGTACTTC
CASSLGYADYEQYF
>NA|TRBJ1-1|NA|TRBV19
TGTGCCAGTAAGGGTCGGACAGCGAACACTGAAGCTTTCTTT
CASKGRTANTEAFF
>TRBD1|TRBJ2-6|NA|TRBV29-1
TGCAGCGTGGGACAGGGGGCAACCGGGGCCAACGTCCTGACTTTC
CSVGQGATGANVLTF
>TRBD1|TRBJ2-5|once|TRBV14
TGTGCCAGCAGCCTGGGAGCCACCGGGACAGGGTTTGAGGAGACCCAGTACTTC
CASSLGATGTGFEETQYF
>TRBD1|TRBJ2-7|few|TRBV10-3
TGTGCCATCAGTGTTGGGACAGGGGTTTCGGACGAGCAGTACTTC
CAISVGTGVSDEQYF
>NA|TRBJ2-6|NA|TRBV29-1
TGCAGCGTTGACAGTTCTGGGGCCAACGTCCTGACTTTC
CSVDSSGANVLTF
>TRBD2|TRBJ2-7|NA|TRBV7-9
TGTGCCAGCAGCTTAGTACCATTGGGGCTAGCGGACCTCTACGAGCAGTACTTC
CASSLVPLGLADLYEQYF
>NA|TRBJ2-7|NA|TRBV30
TGTGCCTGGAGTGTCTCAGGGGAAAAGAGGTTCCCGTTCTACGAGCAGTACTTC
CAWSVSGEKRFPFYEQYF
>NA|TRBJ2-6|NA|TRBV18
TGTGCCAGCTCACCACCCGGCTCTGGGGCCAACGTCCTGACTTTC
CASSPPGSGANVLTF